Listed below are T cell receptor beta chains from one sample, sequenced in a study of blood T cell repertoires in COVID-19. Libraries were prepared by immunoSEQ multiplex PCR; TCRdb keeps only in-frame clonotypes and omits some of them. Of tens of thousands of clones listed, roughly 84% were seen once; the top ten hold roughly 8%. Sequencing input: peripheral blood. These receptors were taken from a man in his fifties or sixties with active COVID-19. Both conserved end residues are part of each CDR3. Each record gives: V gene, D gene, clone size, J gene, CDR3 protein, CDR3 DNA. A D gene is named only where the DNA matches it firmly. Some rows have no size entry. The others give once, few or many, or a class for an expanded clone.

TRBV7-9	NA	NA	TRBJ2-2	CARRTANTGELFF	TGTGCCAGGCGGACAGCGAACACCGGGGAGCTGTTTTTT
TRBV11-1	NA	NA	TRBJ1-2	CASSLTRTGEYGYTF	TGTGCCAGCAGCTTAACACGGACCGGGGAATATGGCTACACCTTC
TRBV19	NA	NA	TRBJ2-1	CASATGYNEQFF	TGTGCCAGTGCTACAGGGTACAATGAGCAGTTCTTC
TRBV11-2	TRBD1	NA	TRBJ2-7	CASSLGPGTGNYEQYF	TGTGCCAGCAGCTTAGGCCCCGGGACAGGGAACTACGAGCAGTACTTC
TRBV7-2	NA	once	TRBJ2-5	CASSPRGGGETQYF	TGTGCCAGCAGCCCTCGGGGAGGGGGTGAGACCCAGTACTTC
TRBV5-1	NA	NA	TRBJ2-3	CASSFSPQDTDTQYF	TGCGCCAGCAGCTTCAGTCCTCAGGACACAGATACGCAGTATTTT
TRBV16	TRBD1	NA	TRBJ1-3	CASRPGQGNSGNTIYF	TGTGCCAGCAGGCCGGGACAGGGGAACTCTGGAAACACCATATATTTT
TRBV28	NA	NA	TRBJ2-3	CASSPQLSTDTQYF	TGTGCCAGCAGCCCCCAACTCAGCACAGATACGCAGTATTTT
TRBV19	NA	NA	TRBJ1-2	CASSQNNYGYTF	TGTGCCAGTAGTCAAAATAACTATGGCTACACCTTC
TRBV6-5	NA	NA	TRBJ1-1	CASSYWAEGNTEAFF	TGTGCCAGCAGTTACTGGGCGGAGGGGAACACTGAAGCTTTCTTT
TRBV7-8	NA	once	TRBJ1-5	CASSSPGRQRGGQPQHF	TGTGCCAGCAGCTCTCCGGGACGACAGAGGGGGGGTCAGCCCCAGCATTTT
TRBV7-8	NA	NA	TRBJ1-6	CASSLREGNSPLHF	TGTGCCAGCAGCTTACGGGAGGGGAATTCACCCCTCCACTTT
TRBV6-6	NA	NA	TRBJ2-5	CASRQDVKETQYF	TGTGCCAGCAGACAGGACGTCAAAGAGACCCAGTACTTC
TRBV7-8	TRBD2	NA	TRBJ2-1	CASSLAGSGRASEQFF	TGTGCCAGCAGCTTAGCGGGTAGCGGGAGGGCCAGTGAGCAGTTCTTC
TRBV7-9	TRBD2	few	TRBJ2-3	CASSLGMVARGVTDTQYF	TGTGCCAGCAGCTTAGGAATGGTGGCCCGGGGGGTCACAGATACGCAGTATTTT
TRBV3-1/TRBV3-2	TRBD1	NA	TRBJ1-2	CASRQGYYYGYTF	TGTGCCAGCCGACAGGGCTACTACTATGGCTACACCTTC
TRBV6-2/TRBV6-3	NA	NA	TRBJ1-1	CASSYSTGTEAFF	TGTGCCAGCAGTTATTCGACGGGCACTGAAGCTTTCTTT
TRBV6-2/TRBV6-3	NA	NA	TRBJ2-7	CASSYSRLAGSIYEQYF	TGTGCCAGCAGTTACAGTCGTCTGGCAGGTTCCATCTACGAGCAGTACTTC
TRBV18	NA	NA	TRBJ1-1	CASSPLVTGNTEAFF	TGTGCCAGCTCACCGCTAGTTACAGGGAACACTGAAGCTTTCTTT
TRBV5-1	NA	NA	TRBJ2-5	CASSMTGYQQETQYF	TGCGCCAGCAGCATGACAGGTTACCAACAAGAGACCCAGTACTTC
TRBV10-2	TRBD1	NA	TRBJ1-3	CASSDHRGPGNTIYF	TGCGCCAGCAGTGATCACAGGGGGCCTGGAAACACCATATATTTT
TRBV6-5	TRBD1	NA	TRBJ2-7	CASSKGYRGGEQYF	TGTGCCAGCAGCAAGGGGTACAGGGGCGGCGAGCAGTACTTC
TRBV5-6	NA	NA	TRBJ2-3	CASSPEAGDTQYF	TGTGCCAGCAGCCCCGAAGCGGGAGATACGCAGTATTTT
TRBV6-4	NA	NA	TRBJ1-1	CASRGDRRNTEAFF	TGTGCCAGCAGGGGAGACAGGCGGAACACTGAAGCTTTCTTT
TRBV28	NA	NA	TRBJ1-4	CASSQSIQREKLFF	TGTGCCAGCAGTCAGAGCATTCAGAGGGAAAAACTGTTTTTT
TRBV4-3	NA	NA	TRBJ2-2	CASSPGTFYTGELFF	TGCGCCAGCAGCCCAGGGACATTTTACACCGGGGAGCTGTTTTTT
TRBV28	TRBD1	NA	TRBJ1-2	CASSLGAGTDILYGYTF	TGTGCCAGCAGTTTAGGAGCCGGGACAGACATTCTCTATGGCTACACCTTC
TRBV12-5	TRBD2	NA	TRBJ2-1	CASAPDRTSGRNEQFF	TGTGCTAGTGCCCCAGATAGGACTAGCGGGAGAAATGAGCAGTTCTTC
TRBV5-1	NA	NA	TRBJ2-3	CASSSRLDSRGTDTQYF	TGCGCCAGCAGCTCCCGTCTGGACAGCCGCGGCACAGATACGCAGTATTTT
TRBV11-2	TRBD2	once	TRBJ2-1	CASSQRGLAFHEQFF	TGTGCCAGCAGCCAGCGGGGACTAGCGTTTCATGAGCAGTTCTTC
TRBV9	TRBD1	NA	TRBJ1-2	CASSPWGQGDGGYTF	TGTGCCAGCAGCCCATGGGGACAGGGGGATGGGGGCTACACCTTC
TRBV9	NA	NA	TRBJ2-5	CASSVSLGRGYLQETQYF	TGTGCCAGCAGCGTATCCCTCGGTCGCGGATACCTACAAGAGACCCAGTACTTC
TRBV19	NA	NA	TRBJ2-7	CASRATGAYEQYF	TGTGCCAGTAGGGCGACTGGGGCTTACGAGCAGTACTTC
TRBV7-3	NA	NA	TRBJ1-4	CASSAHRRTPTNEKLFF	TGTGCCAGCAGCGCCCATCGCCGGACACCAACTAATGAAAAACTGTTTTTT
TRBV6-6	TRBD2	NA	TRBJ2-3	CASSSNSGRVGYF	TGTGCCAGCAGTTCCAATAGCGGGAGAGTAGGGTATTTT
TRBV6-5	NA	NA	TRBJ2-7	CASSYSLNRVEQYF	TGTGCCAGCAGTTACTCGTTAAACAGGGTCGAGCAGTACTTC
TRBV11-2	TRBD1	NA	TRBJ1-4	CASSTGQGAEKLFF	TGTGCCAGCAGCACAGGACAGGGGGCTGAAAAACTGTTTTTT
TRBV6-2/TRBV6-3	TRBD2	NA	TRBJ2-7	CASSYLASGLAEQYF	TGTGCCAGCAGTTATTTGGCTAGCGGGTTAGCCGAGCAGTACTTC
TRBV5-1	TRBD1	once	TRBJ2-5	CASSLGQGALQETQYF	TGCGCCAGCAGCTTGGGACAGGGGGCACTTCAAGAGACCCAGTACTTC
TRBV28	NA	NA	TRBJ2-2	CASRTANTGELFF	TGTGCCAGCAGGACAGCAAACACCGGGGAGCTGTTTTTT
TRBV7-2	NA	NA	TRBJ2-4	CASRPSLAKNIQYF	TGTGCCAGCCGCCCCAGTCTAGCCAAAAACATTCAGTACTTC
TRBV18	TRBD1	NA	TRBJ1-1	CASSPPGQARTEAFF	TGTGCCAGCTCACCTCCAGGACAGGCTAGAACTGAAGCTTTCTTT
TRBV6-6	TRBD1	NA	TRBJ1-1	CASSYRDREAEAFF	TGTGCCAGCAGTTACCGCGACAGGGAGGCTGAAGCTTTCTTT
TRBV6-5	NA	NA	TRBJ1-5	CASSPRGRQPQHF	TGTGCCAGCAGTCCCAGGGGAAGGCAGCCCCAGCATTTT
TRBV2	NA	NA	TRBJ2-3	CASSREGGETDTQYF	TGTGCCAGCAGTCGAGAAGGGGGAGAGACAGATACGCAGTATTTT
TRBV18	NA	NA	TRBJ2-1	CASSPQSRNNEQFF	TGTGCCAGCTCACCACAATCCAGAAACAATGAGCAGTTCTTC
TRBV6-5	NA	few	TRBJ2-3	CASSRTGGGDTQYF	TGTGCCAGCAGTCGAACAGGGGGGGGAGATACGCAGTATTTT
TRBV5-1	NA	NA	TRBJ2-3	CASSLNRGIPPDTQYF	TGCGCCAGCAGCTTAAACAGAGGGATACCACCAGATACGCAGTATTTT
TRBV11-2	NA	NA	TRBJ1-1	CASSLGQAIMNTEAFF	TGTGCCAGCAGCTTAGGGCAGGCTATAATGAACACTGAAGCTTTCTTT
TRBV5-1	NA	NA	TRBJ2-3	CASSIPTGTDTQYF	TGCGCCAGCAGCATCCCGACAGGCACAGATACGCAGTATTTT